The entry below gives a single T cell receptor (beta chain) sequence along with its context. The antigen is unknown. TCRdb processed the 5' RACE reads again and assigns one entry to each CDR3 protein, with no DNA. Here the sample table reports 300,000 or so distinct CDR3 sequences. The sample is drawn from a study of T cells expressing NK-cell markers. About the study: Sorted CD3+CD56+NKG2C+, CD3+CD56+NKG2C- and CD3+CD56-NKG2C+ T cells supplied TCR beta repertoires. The study, taken as a whole, reports: Among several donors, these clonotypes also ranked first in the CD3+CD56-NKG2C+ fraction.

Germline values: CDR1 KGHSH, CDR2 LQKENI. This CDR3 has 15 amino acids. The chain recombines TRBV18 with TRBJ2-5; TCRdb calls TRBD1, which cannot be checked without DNA. The sequence was obtained from a woman between 18 and 75 years old in good health. The specimen sequenced was blood T cells: a sorted CD56 or NKG2C T cell subset, CD4+ or CD8+ T cells, or bulk PBMC T cells (not recorded which). The CDR3 protein is CASSALGQTQETQYF.